A single sample is the source of the 16 T cell receptor beta chains below, sequenced in a study of T cells in women clearing cervical HPV infection. Sequencing used immunoSEQ multiplex PCR; TCRdb keeps in-frame clones, though not all of them. The sample holds about 31,000 clones. What was sequenced was blood buffy coat. These receptors were collected from a woman aged 18 to 75 with a cervical HPV16 infection that either progressed to CIN3+ or cleared (not recorded which).

On this clone itself: The read terminates 3 residues before the CDR3 end, so the remaining end is supplied by the germline J gene. V is TRBV7-9 and J is TRBJ1-4, with 7 bases that match TRBD1. CDR1 is SEHNR and CDR2 is FQNEAQ in the germline V gene (reference sequence). The CDR3 loop spans 15 amino acids. Losses at the gene ends were 1 base for V and 5 bases for J; bases not matched to a gene: 4. The covered CDR3 bases are TGTGCCAGCAGCTTAGTATACAGGGGAAATGAAAAA. This sequence encodes CASSLVYRGNEK. The CDR3 in full is CASSLVYRGNEKLFF. Variable domain in full (rest from reference TRBV7-9 and TRBJ1-4): DTGVSQNPRHKITKRGQNVTFRCDPISEHNRLYWYRQTLGQGPEFLTYFQNEAQLEKSRLLSDRFSAERPKGSFSTLEIQRTEQGDSAMYLCASSLVYRGNEKLFFGSGTQLSVL.

Notes on this clone: The read is 3 residues too short to cover the CDR3 end, so that end is filled in from the germline J gene. J is TRBJ1-1 and V is TRBV18; a weak D match, TRBD1 (5 bases). Germline CDR1 and CDR2: KGHSH and LQKENI. The V end was cut by 6 bases, the J end by 3 bases, with 17 bases between. The CDR3 has 15 amino acids. This CDR3 reads CASSPPAGMDTEAFF. The part of the CDR3 DNA that was read is TGTGCCAGCTCGCCCCCGGCAGGGATGGACACTGAA.

This clone shows up as medium-sized (0.01 to 0.1%) by frequency. The CDR3 extends 3 residues past the end of the read, so its final part is completed from the germline J gene. The same CDR3 arises from other DNA sequences in this sample as well. This chain links TRBV18 with TRBJ2-3; D unclear. This CDR3 is 13 amino acids long. Trimming shortened V by 3 bases and J by 1 base, and 5 bases separated the two germline ends. Per the germline V gene, CDR1 is KGHSH and CDR2 is LQKENI. CDR3 loop: CASSPVRTDTQYF. Incomplete CDR3 DNA: TGTGCCAGCTCACCCGTTCGCACAGATACG. The variable domain in full, completed from reference TRBV18 and TRBJ2-3, reads NAGVMQNPRHLVRRRGQEARLRCSPMKGHSHVYWYRQLPEEGLKFMVYLQKENIIDESGMPKERFSAEFPKEGPSILRIQQVVRGDSAAYFCASSPVRTDTQYFGPGTRLTVL.

Regarding this clone: The CDR3 end lies 3 residues beyond the end of the read and is filled in from the germline J gene. The chain uses TRBV7-9 and TRBJ1-3; no clear D. V dropped 8 bases and J dropped 0 bases, with 14 bases sitting between them. The CDR3 extends over 15 amino acids. Germline CDR1 reads SEHNR; CDR2 reads FQNEAQ (reference sequence). Here the CDR3 reads CASSPQRGSGNTIYF. The sequenced CDR3 bases are TGTGCCAGCTCGCCTCAACGGGGCTCTGGAAACACC.

Considering frequency, this clone is medium-sized (0.01 to 0.1%). With the read ending 3 residues before the CDR3 end, the germline J gene is used to fill in that end. The gene calls are TRBV14 and TRBJ2-3; 10 bases match TRBD2. Per the germline V gene, CDR1 is SGHDN and CDR2 is FVKESK. With 1 base clipped from V and 3 bases from J, the junction kept 4 bases outside the gene matches. The CDR3 is 16 amino acids. CDR3: CASSQVIAGGTDTQYF. The sequenced CDR3 bases are TGTGCCAGCAGCCAAGTAATAGCGGGGGGAACAGATACG.

Comment on this clone: The read falls 3 residues short of the CDR3 end, and the missing part is taken from the germline J gene. This sequence joins TRBV5-1 and TRBJ2-5, with D possibly being TRBD1 (6 bases). Germline V lookup: CDR1 SGHRS, CDR2 YFSETQ. The germline V and J ends were trimmed by 3 bases and 1 base, with 10 bases remaining between them. The CDR3 length is 14 residues. CDR3: CASSSQGSQETQYF. The sequenced part of the CDR3 DNA is TGCGCCAGCAGCTCCCAGGGGTCCCAAGAGACC.

As to this clone: Coverage ceases 3 residues before the CDR3 finishes, and the germline J gene fills in the end. The gene calls are TRBV18 and TRBJ2-1; D remains ambiguous. Germline V gene lookup returns CDR1 KGHSH and CDR2 LQKENI. V shed 2 bases and J shed 3 bases, with 5 bases lying between them. This CDR3 comprises 13 residues. CDR3 in amino acids: CASSPSRYNEQFF. Partial CDR3 DNA: TGTGCCAGCTCACCAAGCCGCTACAATGAG.

As to this clone: The read ends 3 residues early relative to the CDR3; the germline J gene fills the gap. J is TRBJ2-2 and V is TRBV29-1; D gene unclear. The CDR3 covers 14 residues. Germline-derived CDR1 and CDR2 are SQVTM and ANQGSEA. The V and J ends lost 5 bases and 2 bases respectively, with 12 bases between them. CDR3 sequence reads: CSVKRSENTGELFF. The CDR3 bases that were read are TGCAGCGTTAAAAGGAGCGAAAACACCGGGGAG.

On this clone itself: Read sequence stops 3 residues before the CDR3 end, and the germline J gene provides the missing end. Other nucleotide sequences in the sample specify the same CDR3. V and J are TRBV10-3 and TRBJ2-5; a possible D gene is TRBD1 (7 bases). V lost 8 bases to trimming and J lost 5 bases, with 15 bases between them. The CDR3 runs 13 residues. Germline lookup yields CDR1 ENHRY and CDR2 SYGVKD. CDR3 DNA, as far as it was read: TGTGCCATCCGAGGAGGGGGCTTGGAGACC. As protein: CAIRGGGLET. The entire CDR3 protein reads CAIRGGGLETQYF.

As regards this clone: The CDR3 end lies 3 residues beyond the end of the read and is filled in from the germline J gene. V gene TRBV7-3 combines with J gene TRBJ1-4; D is uncertain. Germline assignment: CDR1 SGHTA and CDR2 FQGTGA. This CDR3 has 15 amino acids. The DNA read from the CDR3 is TGTGCCAGCAGCTTAACGCCACAGAGAAATTCACCA. This sequence encodes CASSLTPQRNSP. The complete CDR3 protein is CASSLTPQRNSPLFF.

About this clone itself: The read ends 3 residues shy of where the CDR3 ends; the end is completed using the germline J gene. The gene calls are TRBV9 and TRBJ2-1; 7 bases are shared with TRBD2. Germline CDR1 reads SGDLS; CDR2 reads YYNGEE. The CDR3 runs 14 residues. Trimming took 4 bases from V and 6 from J; bases not matched to a gene: 7. CDR3 residues: CASSPGRVGNEQFF. Partial CDR3 DNA: TGTGCCAGCAGCCCGGGGAGGGTCGGCAATGAG.

Concerning this clone itself: The CDR3 end lies 3 residues beyond the end of the read and is filled in from the germline J gene. The chain uses TRBV5-6 and TRBJ2-3; D is unresolved. CDR1 and CDR2 (germline): SGHDT, YYEEEE. The ends were cut back, 3 bases at V and 7 bases at J, with 9 bases in the middle. The CDR3 extends over 12 amino acids. CDR3 sequence: CASSSDSHTQYF. Incomplete CDR3 DNA: TGTGCCAGCAGCTCCGACTCACATACG.

Of note for this clone: The read comes to an end 3 residues before the CDR3 does, leaving the germline J gene to fill in the end. The V call is TRBV7-2, the J call TRBJ1-2; no clear D. This CDR3 is 14 amino acids long. The V gene's germline CDR1 is SGHTA and CDR2 FQGNSA. Partial CDR3 DNA: TGTGCCAGCAGCCCACCTCCTAACACAGATACC. This gives the protein CASSPPPNTDT. From start to end, the CDR3 is CASSPPPNTDTYTF.

Concerning this clone: The read ends 3 residues before the CDR3 terminus; that terminus is restored from the germline J gene. The V gene is TRBV5-4, the J gene TRBJ1-5; the D gene is possibly TRBD1 (5 bases). The CDR3 has 14 amino acids. Germline CDR1 is SGHNT and CDR2 is YYREEE (reference sequence). Trimming removed 0 bases at V and 5 bases at J, with 9 bases between. The DNA read from the CDR3 is TGTGCCAGCAGCTTGGCAGGGTCCGATCAGCCC. Encoded protein: CASSLAGSDQP. The CDR3 reads in full as CASSLAGSDQPQHF.

As to this clone: The read terminates 3 residues before the CDR3 end, so the remaining end is supplied by the germline J gene. The V and J genes are TRBV2 and TRBJ2-1; 10 bases map to TRBD2. The CDR3 totals 15 residues. Unmatched junction bases numbered 7, after V lost 8 bases and J lost 3 bases. Germline loops: CDR1 SNHLY, CDR2 FYNNEI. The CDR3 loop reads CASGRSSGSYNEQFF. Incomplete CDR3 DNA: TGTGCCAGCGGTCGATCTAGCGGGAGCTACAATGAG.

Concerning this clone itself: The CDR3 goes on 3 residues after the read ends, and that part is filled in from the germline J gene. This rearrangement joins TRBV6-2 or TRBV6-3 to TRBJ1-5, with 9 bases aligning to TRBD1. V dropped 6 bases and J dropped 3; count of bases not matched to a gene: 9. This CDR3 contains 16 residues. The V gene's germline CDR1 is MNHEY and CDR2 SVGEGT. CDR3 loop: CASRKQGTGNNQPQHF. CDR3 DNA (partial): TGTGCCAGCAGAAAACAAGGGACAGGGAACAATCAGCCC.